This is a list of T cell receptor beta chains from one sample in a study of metastatic and nonmetastatic thyroid tumors. TCRdb reprocessed the PCR reads using MiXCR. The sample has about 43,000 clones; about 10% are singletons. Source material: blood. Receptors originate from a female donor with papillary thyroid cancer or a benign thyroid nodule (not recorded which). Some clones in this sample may be carry-over from other donors' samples. Both conserved end residues are part of each CDR3. Each record gives: V gene, J gene, clone size, CDR3 protein. Size is stated for part of the rows, as once, few or many counts, or as a class when the clone is expanded.

TRBV20-1	TRBJ1-1	many	CSAFRGQREAFF
TRBV20-1	TRBJ1-3	many	CSARDPGRGNTIYF
TRBV6-1	TRBJ2-7	few	CASIGISGRASEQHF
TRBV19	TRBJ1-1	many	CASSSPLWGAFF
TRBV5-4	TRBJ2-7	many	CASSLMDRVHEQYF
TRBV12-3/TRBV12-4	TRBJ1-1	many	CASSLGQGEDTEAFF
TRBV11-2	TRBJ2-7	many	CASSYSSGWAGESYEQYF
TRBV27	TRBJ1-2	few	CASSTGAEGYTF
TRBV28	TRBJ2-3	many	CASSPGTSTDTQYF
TRBV4-2	TRBJ2-1	many	CASSQEEGDRGLYEQFF
TRBV29-1	TRBJ2-3	many	CSGRTGETGDTQYF
TRBV19	TRBJ1-6	NA	CASTTGGSYNSPLHF
TRBV5-4	TRBJ2-2	many	CASSVSGMGTGELFF
TRBV3-1	TRBJ2-7	many	CASSHLERGSYEQYF
TRBV20-1	TRBJ2-7	many	CSARSQTRNYEQYF
TRBV7-6	TRBJ2-3	many	CASSPGQGYTSTDTQYF
TRBV20-1	TRBJ1-6	many	CSAFRGRPSYNSPLHF
TRBV20-1	TRBJ2-2	many	CSADTGVRTGELFF
TRBV18	TRBJ2-1	NA	CASSPPLRDRQVESSYNEQFF
TRBV20-1	TRBJ2-7	many	CSARVSSGYEQYF
TRBV20-1	TRBJ2-2	few	CSARMGGDTGELFF
TRBV14	TRBJ1-1	many	CASSQGPNTEAFF
TRBV7-9	TRBJ2-3	many	CASSFPASTADTQYF
TRBV2	TRBJ1-4	many	CASSADETGGNEKLFF
TRBV3-1	TRBJ2-5	many	CASSQGAGHQETQYF
TRBV20-1	TRBJ1-4	many	CSARLGQIEKLFF
TRBV6-1	TRBJ2-7	few	CASSRTRLYEQYF
TRBV11-2	TRBJ1-1	many	CASSLGGIRAFF
TRBV6-1	TRBJ2-7	many	CASRDIGGTYEQYF
TRBV7-2	TRBJ2-7	many	CASSLRQGSHEQYF
TRBV12-3/TRBV12-4	TRBJ1-6	many	CASSHRGLNSPLHF
TRBV30	TRBJ2-2	many	CAFPGQQATGELFF
TRBV3-1	TRBJ2-7	many	CASSLSRGMRFEQYF
TRBV28	TRBJ2-7	many	CASSENYEQYF
TRBV20-1	TRBJ2-3	NA	CSARDLSGRAWDTQYF
TRBV19	TRBJ1-5	NA	CASNNGQGGQPQHF
TRBV27	TRBJ1-1	many	CASSFQGARAFF